The source of this T cell receptor (beta chain) is a study of T cells after yellow fever vaccination. About the study: SMART-Seq v4 Ultra Low Input handled preparation of low-cell-number fractions.

It was through 5'RACE template switching that TCR cDNA was made, with a universal primer site and UMIs added. From the 5' RACE reads, TCRdb called clonotypes with MiXCR, one entry per CDR3 protein. Of more than 95,000 distinct CDR3 sequences detected, around 15% appear once; the ten largest clones hold 40% to 45%. Remarks on this clonotype: Its specificity is unknown.

General observations from the study: Post-booster samples contained most primary-vaccination clones (more than 95% CD4, approximately 88% CD8). In FACS-sorted repertoires, abundant clonotypes from the bulk population could appear as contaminants.

The CDR3 spans 14 residues. Germline assignment: CDR1 MDHEN and CDR2 SYDVKM. Trimming shortened V by 3 bases and J by 4 bases, and 13 bases separated the two germline ends. This material consisted of CD8+ T cells sorted from PBMCs, taken 5 days after the yellow fever booster vaccination. The TCR originated in a man aged 18-30 years who received the YFV17D yellow fever vaccine. The chain recombines TRBV28 with TRBJ2-7; TRBD1 might be the D (7 bases). CDR3 in amino acids: CASSLRDREYEQYV. The CDR3 DNA follows: TGTGCCAGCAGTTTGCGGGACAGAGAGTACGAGCAGTACGTC.